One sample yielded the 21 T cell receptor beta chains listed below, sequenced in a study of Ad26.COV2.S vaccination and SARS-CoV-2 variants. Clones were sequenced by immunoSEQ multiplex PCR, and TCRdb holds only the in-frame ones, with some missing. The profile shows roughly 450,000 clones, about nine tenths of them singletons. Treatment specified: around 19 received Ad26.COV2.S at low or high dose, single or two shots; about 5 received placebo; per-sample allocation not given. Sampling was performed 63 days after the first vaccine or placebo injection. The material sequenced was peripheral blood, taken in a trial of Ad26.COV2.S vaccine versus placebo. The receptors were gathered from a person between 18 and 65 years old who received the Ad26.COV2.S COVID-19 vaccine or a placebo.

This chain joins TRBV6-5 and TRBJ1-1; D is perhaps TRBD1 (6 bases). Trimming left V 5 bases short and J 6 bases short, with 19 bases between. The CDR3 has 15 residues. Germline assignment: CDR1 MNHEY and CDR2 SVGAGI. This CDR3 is CASSPGLMGAAEAFF. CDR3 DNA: TGTGCCAGCAGTCCCGGCTTAATGGGGGCCGCTGAAGCTTTCTTT.

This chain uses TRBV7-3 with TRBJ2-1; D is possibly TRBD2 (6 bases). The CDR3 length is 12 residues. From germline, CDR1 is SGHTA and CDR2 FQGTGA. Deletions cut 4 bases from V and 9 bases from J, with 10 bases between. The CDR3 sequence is CASSSVGGEQFF. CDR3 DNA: TGTGCCAGCAGCTCTGTGGGGGGTGAGCAGTTCTTC.

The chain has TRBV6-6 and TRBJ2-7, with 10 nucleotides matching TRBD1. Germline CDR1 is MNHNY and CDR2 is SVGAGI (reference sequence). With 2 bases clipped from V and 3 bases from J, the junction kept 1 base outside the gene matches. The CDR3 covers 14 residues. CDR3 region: CASSYRTGGYEQYF. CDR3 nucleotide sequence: TGTGCCAGCAGTTACAGGACAGGGGGCTACGAGCAGTACTTC.

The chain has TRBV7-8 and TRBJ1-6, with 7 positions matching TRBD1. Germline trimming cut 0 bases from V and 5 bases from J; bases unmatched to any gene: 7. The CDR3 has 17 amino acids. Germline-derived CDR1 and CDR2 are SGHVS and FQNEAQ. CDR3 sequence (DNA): TGTGCCAGCAGCTTAGCCGGGACAGATCCGAATAATTCACCCCTCCACTTT. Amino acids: CASSLAGTDPNNSPLHF.

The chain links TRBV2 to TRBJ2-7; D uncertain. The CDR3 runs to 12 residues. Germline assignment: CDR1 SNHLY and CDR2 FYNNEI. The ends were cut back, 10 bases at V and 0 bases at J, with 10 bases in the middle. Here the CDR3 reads CANGYNSYEQYF. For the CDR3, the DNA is TGTGCCAACGGGTATAACTCCTACGAGCAGTACTTC.

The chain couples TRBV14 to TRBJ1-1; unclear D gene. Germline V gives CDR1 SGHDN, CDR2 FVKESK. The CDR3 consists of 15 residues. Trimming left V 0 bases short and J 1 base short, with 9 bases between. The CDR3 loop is CASSQETEGNTEAFF. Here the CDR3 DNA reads TGTGCCAGCAGCCAAGAAACCGAGGGGAACACTGAAGCTTTCTTT.

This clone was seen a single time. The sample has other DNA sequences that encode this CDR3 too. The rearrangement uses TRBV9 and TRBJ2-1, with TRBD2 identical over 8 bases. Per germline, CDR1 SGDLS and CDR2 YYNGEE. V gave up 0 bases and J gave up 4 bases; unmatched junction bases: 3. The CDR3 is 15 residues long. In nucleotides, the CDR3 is TGTGCCAGCAGCGTAGGGAGCGGGAGTTACAATGAGCAGTTCTTC. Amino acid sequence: CASSVGSGSYNEQFF.

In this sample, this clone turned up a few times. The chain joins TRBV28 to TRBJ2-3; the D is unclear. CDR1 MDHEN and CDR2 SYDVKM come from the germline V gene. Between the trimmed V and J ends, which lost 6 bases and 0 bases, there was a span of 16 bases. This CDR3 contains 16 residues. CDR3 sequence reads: CASSPLEVVSTDTQYF. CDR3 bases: TGTGCCAGCAGCCCCCTTGAGGTAGTTAGCACAGATACGCAGTATTTT.

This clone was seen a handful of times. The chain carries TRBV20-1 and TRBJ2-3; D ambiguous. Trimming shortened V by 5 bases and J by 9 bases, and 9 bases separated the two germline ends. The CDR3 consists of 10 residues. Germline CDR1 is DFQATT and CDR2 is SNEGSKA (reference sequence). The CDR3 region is CSAEGVTQYF. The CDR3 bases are TGCAGTGCTGAAGGAGTAACGCAGTATTTT.

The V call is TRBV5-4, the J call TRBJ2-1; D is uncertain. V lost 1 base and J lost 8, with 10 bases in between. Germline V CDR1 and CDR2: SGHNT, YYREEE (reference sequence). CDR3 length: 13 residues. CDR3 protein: CASSLRAAHEQFF. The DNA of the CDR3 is TGTGCCAGCAGCTTGAGGGCTGCCCATGAGCAGTTCTTC.

For the CDR3, the DNA is TGTGCTAGTGGCCAGACAGGGGATTTAACAGATACGCAGTATTTT. Translated, it gives CASGQTGDLTDTQYF. V is TRBV12-5 and J is TRBJ2-3, with 8 bases that match TRBD1. V was clipped by 6 bases and J by 3 bases; unmatched bases: 8. CDR1 is LGHNT, CDR2 FRNRAP, per germline. This CDR3 has 15 residues.

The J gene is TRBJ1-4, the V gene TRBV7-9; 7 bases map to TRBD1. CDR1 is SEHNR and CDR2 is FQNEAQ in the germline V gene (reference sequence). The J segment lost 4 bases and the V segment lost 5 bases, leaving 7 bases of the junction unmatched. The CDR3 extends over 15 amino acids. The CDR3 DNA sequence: TGTGCCAGCAGCCCTACAGGGGTCGATAATGAAAAACTGTTTTTT. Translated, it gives CASSPTGVDNEKLFF.

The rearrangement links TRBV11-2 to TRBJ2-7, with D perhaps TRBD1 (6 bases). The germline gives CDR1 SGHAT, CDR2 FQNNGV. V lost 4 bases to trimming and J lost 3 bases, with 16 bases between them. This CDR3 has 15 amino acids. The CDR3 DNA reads TGTGCCAGCAGCTCGACCCCCGGACAGTTCTACGAGCAGTACTTC. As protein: CASSSTPGQFYEQYF.

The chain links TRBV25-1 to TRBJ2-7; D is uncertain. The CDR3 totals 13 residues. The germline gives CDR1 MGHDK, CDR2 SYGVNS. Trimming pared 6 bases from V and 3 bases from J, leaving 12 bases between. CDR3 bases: TGTGCCAGCAGATTATCCGAAGACTACGAGCAGTACTTC. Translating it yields CASRLSEDYEQYF.

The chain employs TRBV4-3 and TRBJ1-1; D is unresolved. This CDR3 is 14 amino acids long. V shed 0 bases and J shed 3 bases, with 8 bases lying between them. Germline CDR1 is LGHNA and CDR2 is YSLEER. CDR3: CASSQDWSHTEAFF. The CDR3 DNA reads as TGCGCCAGCAGCCAAGATTGGAGCCACACTGAAGCTTTCTTT.

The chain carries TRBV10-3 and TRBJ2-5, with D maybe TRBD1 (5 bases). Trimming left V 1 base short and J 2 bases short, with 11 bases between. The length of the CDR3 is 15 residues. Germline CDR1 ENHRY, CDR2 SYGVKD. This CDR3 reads CAISEFAGIQETQYF. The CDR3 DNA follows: TGTGCCATCAGTGAGTTTGCAGGGATTCAAGAGACCCAGTACTTC.

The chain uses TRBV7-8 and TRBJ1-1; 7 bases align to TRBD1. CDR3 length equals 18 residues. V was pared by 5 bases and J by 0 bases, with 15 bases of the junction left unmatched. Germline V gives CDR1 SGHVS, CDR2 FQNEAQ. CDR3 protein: CASSNRTGTASMNTEAFF. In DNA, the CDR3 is TGTGCCAGCAGCAATCGTACCGGGACAGCCAGTATGAACACTGAAGCTTTCTTT. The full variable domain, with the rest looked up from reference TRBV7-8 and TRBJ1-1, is GAGVSQSPRYKVAKRGQDVALRCDPISGHVSLFWYQQALGQGPEFLTYFQNEAQLDKSGLPSDRFFAERPEGSVSTLKIQRTQQEDSAVYLCASSNRTGTASMNTEAFFGQGTRLTVV.

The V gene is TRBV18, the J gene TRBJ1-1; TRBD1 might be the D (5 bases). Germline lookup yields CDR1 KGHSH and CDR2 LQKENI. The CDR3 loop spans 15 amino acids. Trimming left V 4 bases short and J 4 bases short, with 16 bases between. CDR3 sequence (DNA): TGTGCCAGCTCACGGCTACAGGCGAGTCCCACTGAAGCTTTCTTT. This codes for CASSRLQASPTEAFF.

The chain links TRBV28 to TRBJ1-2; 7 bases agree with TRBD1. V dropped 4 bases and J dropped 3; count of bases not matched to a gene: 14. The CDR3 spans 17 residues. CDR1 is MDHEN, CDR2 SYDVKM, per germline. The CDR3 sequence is CASSSMGLVGGDYGYTF. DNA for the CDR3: TGTGCCAGCAGTTCCATGGGTCTCGTAGGGGGCGACTATGGCTACACCTTC.

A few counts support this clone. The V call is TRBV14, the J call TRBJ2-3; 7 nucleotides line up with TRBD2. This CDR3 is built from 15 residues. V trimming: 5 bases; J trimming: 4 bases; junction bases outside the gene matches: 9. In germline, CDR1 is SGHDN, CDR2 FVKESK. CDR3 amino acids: CASSVSGKYPDTQYF. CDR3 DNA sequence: TGTGCCAGCAGCGTGAGCGGGAAGTACCCAGATACGCAGTATTTT. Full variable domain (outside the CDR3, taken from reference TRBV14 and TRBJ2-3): EAGVTQFPSHSVIEKGQTVTLRCDPISGHDNLYWYRRVMGKEIKFLLHFVKESKQDESGMPNNRFLAERTGGTYSTLKVQPAELEDSGVYFCASSVSGKYPDTQYFGPGTRLTVL.

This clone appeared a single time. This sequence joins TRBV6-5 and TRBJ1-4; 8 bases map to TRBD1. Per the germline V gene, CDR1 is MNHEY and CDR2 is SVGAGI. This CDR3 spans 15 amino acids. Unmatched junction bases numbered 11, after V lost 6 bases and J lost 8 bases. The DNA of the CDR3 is TGTGCCAGCAGGGACAGGGACCAACTTTCGGAAAAACTGTTTTTT. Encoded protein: CASRDRDQLSEKLFF.